This TCR beta chain derives from a study of blood T cell repertoires in COVID-19. Produced via immunoSEQ multiplex PCR; TCRdb's table is partial and in-frame only. The repertoire consists of 200,000 to 250,000 clones, with 80% to 90% occurring once and the leading ten covering around 0.89%. This CDR3 has 15 residues. Germline loops: CDR1 SGHTA, CDR2 FQGNSA. Losses at the gene ends were 2 bases for V and 4 bases for J; bases not matched to a gene: 6. The receptor was isolated from a man aged 35 to 55 with acute or convalescent COVID-19. Sequenced material: peripheral blood. The chain has TRBV7-2 and TRBJ2-7; TRBD2 agrees at 9 bases. The CDR3, as DNA: TGTGCCAGCAGCTTATTAGGACTAGCGCCTTACGAGCAGTACTTC. This gives the protein CASSLLGLAPYEQYF. Based on the CDR3 plus reference TRBV7-2 and TRBJ2-7, the full variable domain is GAGVSQSPSNKVTEKGKDVELRCDPISGHTALYWYRQSLGQGLEFLIYFQGNSAPDKSGLPSDRFSAERTGGSVSTLTIQRTQQEDSAVYLCASSLLGLAPYEQYFGPGTRLTVT.